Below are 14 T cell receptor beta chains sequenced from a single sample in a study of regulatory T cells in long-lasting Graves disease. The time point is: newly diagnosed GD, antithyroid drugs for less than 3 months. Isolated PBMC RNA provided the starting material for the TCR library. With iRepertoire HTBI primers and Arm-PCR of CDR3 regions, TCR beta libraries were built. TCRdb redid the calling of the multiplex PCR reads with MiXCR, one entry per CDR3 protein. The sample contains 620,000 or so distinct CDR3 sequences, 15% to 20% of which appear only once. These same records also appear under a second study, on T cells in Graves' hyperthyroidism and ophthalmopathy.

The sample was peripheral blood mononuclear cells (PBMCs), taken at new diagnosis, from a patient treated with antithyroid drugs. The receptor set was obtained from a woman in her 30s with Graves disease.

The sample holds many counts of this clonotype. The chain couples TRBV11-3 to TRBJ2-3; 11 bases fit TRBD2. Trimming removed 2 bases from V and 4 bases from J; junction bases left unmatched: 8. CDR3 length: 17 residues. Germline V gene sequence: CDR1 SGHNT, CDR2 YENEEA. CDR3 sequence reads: CASSLRVLAGVADTQYF. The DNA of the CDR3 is TGTGCCAGCAGCTTACGGGTACTAGCGGGAGTGGCAGATACGCAGTATTTT. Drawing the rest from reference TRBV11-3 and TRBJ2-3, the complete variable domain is EAGVVQSPRYKIIEKKQPVAFWCNPISGHNTLYWYLQNLGQGPELLIRYENEEAVDDSQLPKDRFSAERLKGVDSTLKIQPAELGDSAVYLCASSLRVLAGVADTQYFGPGTRLTVL.

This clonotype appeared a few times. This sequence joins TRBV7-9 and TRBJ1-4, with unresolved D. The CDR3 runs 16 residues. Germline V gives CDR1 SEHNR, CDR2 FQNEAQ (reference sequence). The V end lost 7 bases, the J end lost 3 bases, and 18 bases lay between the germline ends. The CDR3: CASTKKDLRSNEKLFF. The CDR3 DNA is TGTGCCAGCACCAAAAAGGATCTTAGATCTAATGAAAAACTGTTTTTT.

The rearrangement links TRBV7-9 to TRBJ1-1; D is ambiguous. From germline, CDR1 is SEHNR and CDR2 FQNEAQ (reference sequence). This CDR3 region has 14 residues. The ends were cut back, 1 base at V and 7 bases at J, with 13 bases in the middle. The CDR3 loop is CASSLVLGGSEAFF. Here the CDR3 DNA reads TGTGCCAGCAGCTTAGTGTTAGGTGGCAGTGAAGCTTTCTTT.

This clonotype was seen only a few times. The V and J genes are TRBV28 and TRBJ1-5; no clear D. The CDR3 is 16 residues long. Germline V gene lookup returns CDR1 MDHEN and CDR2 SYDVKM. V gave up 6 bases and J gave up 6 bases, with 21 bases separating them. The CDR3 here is CASSGEFGQHVQPQHF. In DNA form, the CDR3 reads TGTGCCAGCAGCGGGGAGTTTGGTCAGCATGTTCAGCCCCAGCATTTT.

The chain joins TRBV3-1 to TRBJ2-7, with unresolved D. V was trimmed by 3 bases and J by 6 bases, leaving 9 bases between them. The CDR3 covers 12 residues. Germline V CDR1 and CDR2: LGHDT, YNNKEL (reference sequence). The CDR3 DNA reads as TGTGCCAGCAGCCAGTATGGAGTCGAGCAGTACTTC. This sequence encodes CASSQYGVEQYF.

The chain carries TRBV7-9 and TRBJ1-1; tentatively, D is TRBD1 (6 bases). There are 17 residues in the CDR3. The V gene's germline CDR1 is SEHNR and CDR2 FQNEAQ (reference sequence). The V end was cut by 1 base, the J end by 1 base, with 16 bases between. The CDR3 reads CASSLGGGAGANTEAFF. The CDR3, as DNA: TGTGCCAGCAGCTTAGGGGGCGGGGCAGGGGCGAACACTGAAGCTTTCTTT.

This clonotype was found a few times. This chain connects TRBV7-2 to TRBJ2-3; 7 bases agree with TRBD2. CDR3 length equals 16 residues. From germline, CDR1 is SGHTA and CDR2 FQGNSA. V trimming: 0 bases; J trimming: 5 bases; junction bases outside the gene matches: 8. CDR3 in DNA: TGTGCCAGCAGCTTAGCTGGCGGGAGTTCGATAGATACGCAGTATTTT. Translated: CASSLAGGSSIDTQYF.

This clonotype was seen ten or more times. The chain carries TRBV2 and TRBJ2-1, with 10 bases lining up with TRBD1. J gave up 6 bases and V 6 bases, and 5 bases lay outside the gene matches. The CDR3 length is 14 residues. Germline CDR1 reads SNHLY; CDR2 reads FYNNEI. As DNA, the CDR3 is TGTGCCAGCAGGGGGACAGGGGTAGGCAATGAGCAGTTCTTC. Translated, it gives CASRGTGVGNEQFF.

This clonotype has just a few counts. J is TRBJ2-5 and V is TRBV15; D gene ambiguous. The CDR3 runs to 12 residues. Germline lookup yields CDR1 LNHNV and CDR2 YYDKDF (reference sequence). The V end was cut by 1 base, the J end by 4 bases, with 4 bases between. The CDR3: CATSRVLETQYF. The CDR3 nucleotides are TGTGCCACCAGCAGAGTTTTAGAGACCCAGTACTTC.

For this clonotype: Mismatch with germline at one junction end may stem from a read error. This chain's CDR3 is CASSVDGFSTVAFF. CDR3 DNA: TGTGCCAGCAGCGTAGATGGGTTTTCCACTGTAGCTTTCTTT. The V call is TRBV9, the J call TRBJ1-1; no clear D. CDR3 length: 14 residues. The V gene's germline CDR1 is SGDLS and CDR2 YYNGEE.

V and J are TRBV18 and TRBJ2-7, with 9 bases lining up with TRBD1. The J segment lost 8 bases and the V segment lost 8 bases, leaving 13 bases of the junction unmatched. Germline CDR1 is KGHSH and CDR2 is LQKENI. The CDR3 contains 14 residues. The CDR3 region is CASPRDREGQKQYF. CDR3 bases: TGTGCCAGCCCAAGGGACAGGGAAGGACAAAAGCAGTACTTC.

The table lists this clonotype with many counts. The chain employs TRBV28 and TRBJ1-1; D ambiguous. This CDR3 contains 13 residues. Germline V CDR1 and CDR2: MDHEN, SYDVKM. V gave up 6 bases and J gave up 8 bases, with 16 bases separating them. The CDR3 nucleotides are TGTGCCAGCAGCCTCGGAGGCCCAAGGGAAGCTTTCTTT. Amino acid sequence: CASSLGGPREAFF.

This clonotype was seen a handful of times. The CDR3 sequence is CASSFGDRTYEQYF. The CDR3 coding sequence is TGCGCCAGCAGCTTCGGTGACAGAACCTACGAGCAGTACTTC. The chain couples TRBV5-1 to TRBJ2-7; D may be TRBD1 (5 bases). The CDR3 has 14 residues. From germline, CDR1 is SGHRS and CDR2 YFSETQ. V lost 2 bases, J lost 2 bases, and 11 bases lay in between.

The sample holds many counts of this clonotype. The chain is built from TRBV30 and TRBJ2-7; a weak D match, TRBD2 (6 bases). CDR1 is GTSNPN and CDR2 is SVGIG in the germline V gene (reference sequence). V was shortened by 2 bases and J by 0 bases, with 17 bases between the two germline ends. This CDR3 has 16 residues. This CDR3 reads CAWSTSGTWSSYEQYF. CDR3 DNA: TGTGCCTGGAGTACATCCGGGACTTGGAGCTCCTACGAGCAGTACTTC.